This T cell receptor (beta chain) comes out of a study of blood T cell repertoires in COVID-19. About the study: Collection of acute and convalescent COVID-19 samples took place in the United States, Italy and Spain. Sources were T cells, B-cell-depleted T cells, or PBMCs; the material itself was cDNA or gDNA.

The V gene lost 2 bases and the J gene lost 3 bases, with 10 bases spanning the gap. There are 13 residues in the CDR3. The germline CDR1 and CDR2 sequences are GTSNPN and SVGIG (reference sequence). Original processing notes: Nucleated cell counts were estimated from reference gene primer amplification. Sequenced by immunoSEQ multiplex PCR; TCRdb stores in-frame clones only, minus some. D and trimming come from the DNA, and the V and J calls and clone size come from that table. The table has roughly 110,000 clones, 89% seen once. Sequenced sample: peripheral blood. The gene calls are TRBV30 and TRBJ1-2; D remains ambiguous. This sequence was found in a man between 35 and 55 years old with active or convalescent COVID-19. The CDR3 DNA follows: TGTGCCTGGAGTCGAGGCGGCTACTATGGCTACACCTTC. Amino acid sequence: CAWSRGGYYGYTF.